This TCR beta chain was obtained from a study of T cell responses to AZD1222 COVID-19 vaccine. Germline CDR1 KGHSH, CDR2 LQKENI. Unmatched junction bases numbered 5, after V lost 3 bases and J lost 7 bases. The CDR3 totals 13 residues. With respect to this clone: Its target is not known.

The data were produced by immunoSEQ multiplex PCR, yet TCRdb's version contains in-frame clones alone and is incomplete. The data contain about 150,000 clones, nearly 90% of them singletons. Broader study findings: Only a handful of AZD1222 recipients were seropositive at baseline.

Sequenced material: peripheral blood, taken on day 0 of AZD1222 vaccination. This TCR was sampled from an adult in good health. V gene TRBV18 combines with J gene TRBJ1-2; TRBD1 matches at 7 bases. CDR3: CASSPPYRGGYTF. In nucleotides, the CDR3 is TGTGCCAGCTCACCTCCTTACAGGGGTGGCTACACCTTC.